The 22 T cell receptor beta chains in this list originate from one sample, sequenced in a study of blood T cell repertoires in COVID-19. Here immunoSEQ multiplex PCR was the method, and the copy in TCRdb shows in-frame clones only, minus some. The sample includes roughly 90,000 clones, 70% to 80% of them seen just once. The sample was peripheral blood. All receptors come from a human donor in a cohort sampled during active COVID-19.

V and J are TRBV10-2 and TRBJ1-6; D may be TRBD1 (6 bases). The CDR3 has 17 amino acids. The V gene lost 3 bases and the J gene lost 5 bases, with 17 bases spanning the gap. Germline assignment: CDR1 WSHSY and CDR2 SAAADI. CDR3 coding DNA: TGCGCCAGCAGTGAACGGGGGAGGGGGTGGAATAATTCACCCCTCCACTTT. Its protein is CASSERGRGWNNSPLHF.

J is TRBJ1-5 and V is TRBV12-3 or TRBV12-4, with D uncertain. CDR3 length: 13 residues. V was trimmed by 5 bases and J by 11 bases, leaving 16 bases between them. The CDR3 spells CASSPGGRKSQHF. The CDR3 nucleotides are TGTGCCAGCAGTCCGGGAGGTAGGAAGTCCCAGCATTTT.

This chain joins TRBV3-1 (or the pseudogene TRBV3-2) and TRBJ2-7, with TRBD2 identical over 10 bases. The length of the CDR3 is 14 residues. The V and J ends lost 4 bases and 3 bases, in that order; junction bases with no gene match: 3. CDR1 LGHDT and CDR2 YNNKEL come from the germline V gene (reference sequence). CDR3 nucleotide sequence: TGTGCCAGCAGCCCTAGCGGGAGTGGCTACGAGCAGTACTTC. Protein sequence: CASSPSGSGYEQYF.

The chain has TRBV2 and TRBJ1-2; 8 bases match TRBD1. The V and J ends lost 1 base and 6 bases, in that order; junction bases with no gene match: 4. There are 14 residues in the CDR3. Germline V gives CDR1 SNHLY, CDR2 FYNNEI. Written as DNA, the CDR3 is TGTGCCAGCAGTGAAGGCCAGGGGGCGGATGGCTACACCTTC. Translated, it gives CASSEGQGADGYTF.

This sequence joins TRBV24-1 and TRBJ2-3, with D unclear. CDR1 is KGHDR and CDR2 is SFDVKD in the germline V gene. CDR3 length: 15 amino acids. The V gene lost 3 bases and the J gene lost 0 bases, with 9 bases spanning the gap. CDR3 sequence reads: CATSDPQSSTDTQYF. CDR3 DNA: TGTGCCACCAGTGATCCCCAAAGCAGCACAGATACGCAGTATTTT.

This clone appeared a single time. The chain employs TRBV2 and TRBJ1-1, with 10 bases identical to TRBD1. Germline V gene lookup returns CDR1 SNHLY and CDR2 FYNNEI. CDR3 length equals 13 residues. The V gene end was trimmed by 7 bases and the J gene end by 10 bases; junction bases not matched to a gene: 9. In nucleotides, the CDR3 is TGTGCCAGCAACTTCGACAGGGGGCGCAGAGCTTTCTTT. Its protein product is CASNFDRGRRAFF.

J is TRBJ2-5 and V is TRBV12-5; 16 bases align to TRBD2. V lost 5 bases to trimming and J lost 5 bases; unmatched junction nucleotides: 2. The germline CDR1 and CDR2 sequences are LGHNT and FRNRAP. The CDR3 is made up of 15 amino acids. CDR3 coding DNA: TGTGCTAGTGGTAGGGGACTAGCGGGAGGGGAGACCCAGTACTTC. Translated, it gives CASGRGLAGGETQYF.

V gene TRBV9 combines with J gene TRBJ1-5; possible D gene TRBD1, 6 bases. The V gene's germline CDR1 is SGDLS and CDR2 YYNGEE. The V end lost 2 bases, the J end lost 0 bases, and 9 bases lay between the germline ends. There are 15 residues in the CDR3. The CDR3 sequence: CASSVTGNSNQPQHF. The CDR3 coding sequence is TGTGCCAGCAGCGTCACAGGGAATAGCAATCAGCCCCAGCATTTT.

The V call is TRBV2, the J call TRBJ1-2, with TRBD1 matching over 7 bases. This CDR3 is 15 amino acids long. Germline V gene lookup returns CDR1 SNHLY and CDR2 FYNNEI. J gave up 4 bases and V 5 bases, and 10 bases lay outside the gene matches. Written as DNA, the CDR3 is TGTGCCAGCAGTAACAGGGGATCCTATGGCTATGGCTACACCTTC. Its protein is CASSNRGSYGYGYTF.

The table lists this clone with a few counts. The V call is TRBV6-1, the J call TRBJ1-3; 7 positions match TRBD1. Germline lookup yields CDR1 MNHNS and CDR2 SASEGT. V lost 1 base to trimming and J lost 4 bases; unmatched junction nucleotides: 1. CDR3 size: 14 residues. The CDR3 loop reads CASSEEGGGNTIYF. The CDR3 DNA sequence: TGTGCCAGCAGTGAAGAAGGGGGCGGAAACACCATATATTTT.

V usage is TRBV6-6 and J usage is TRBJ2-7; 7 bases fit TRBD1. Germline trimming cut 2 bases from V and 3 bases from J; bases unmatched to any gene: 10. The CDR3 has 16 residues. Per the germline V gene, CDR1 is MNHNY and CDR2 is SVGAGI (reference sequence). CDR3 region: CASSYRDTGAVYEQYF. For the CDR3, the DNA is TGTGCCAGCAGTTACAGGGATACAGGGGCGGTCTACGAGCAGTACTTC.

The chain's CDR3 is CASSPVEAKGYTF. CDR3 sequence (DNA): TGTGCCAGCTCACCGGTGGAGGCAAAGGGCTACACCTTC. This chain uses TRBV18 with TRBJ1-2, with D uncertain. The V and J ends lost 3 bases and 8 bases respectively, with 13 bases between them. The CDR3 covers 13 residues. Germline assignment: CDR1 KGHSH and CDR2 LQKENI.

This chain links TRBV5-1 with TRBJ1-2; D may be TRBD1 (5 bases). This CDR3 comprises 13 residues. V was cut by 0 bases and J by 7 bases, with 10 bases left in between. In germline, CDR1 is SGHRS, CDR2 YFSETQ. CDR3 loop: CASSLEGRGGYTF. The CDR3 DNA follows: TGCGCCAGCAGCTTGGAGGGGAGGGGTGGCTACACCTTC.

J is TRBJ1-6 and V is TRBV6-4, with D uncertain. CDR1 is MRHNA, CDR2 SNTAGT, per germline. This CDR3 region has 15 residues. V gave up 7 bases and J gave up 3 bases, with 13 bases separating them. This chain's CDR3 is CASTAKQIYNSPLHF. The CDR3 nucleotides read TGTGCCAGCACCGCCAAACAGATCTATAATTCACCCCTCCACTTT.

This chain uses TRBV10-3 with TRBJ2-1, with 12 positions matching TRBD2. The ends lost 3 bases at V and 7 bases at J; junction bases unmatched: 4. Germline-derived CDR1 and CDR2 are ENHRY and SYGVKD. The CDR3 covers 15 residues. CDR3 in amino acids: CAISDPTSGGNEQFF. For the CDR3, the DNA is TGTGCCATCAGTGACCCGACTAGCGGGGGTAATGAGCAGTTCTTC.

The rearrangement uses TRBV7-9 and TRBJ2-6, with D maybe TRBD2 (6 bases). V shed 5 bases and J shed 0 bases, with 17 bases lying between them. The germline gives CDR1 SEHNR, CDR2 FQNEAQ (reference sequence). This CDR3 is built from 18 residues. The CDR3 spells CASSPGTLFISGANVLTF. The CDR3 DNA sequence: TGTGCCAGCAGCCCCGGGACTTTGTTTATCTCTGGGGCCAACGTCCTGACTTTC.

The chain carries TRBV18 and TRBJ2-7; 8 nucleotides line up with TRBD2. This CDR3 has 14 residues. The J segment lost 2 bases and the V segment lost 6 bases, leaving 6 bases of the junction unmatched. Per germline, CDR1 KGHSH and CDR2 LQKENI. The CDR3 DNA sequence: TGTGCCAGCTCCCCTCGGGGGGGAACCTACGAGCAGTACTTC. Encoded protein: CASSPRGGTYEQYF.

The chain couples TRBV6-6 to TRBJ1-4, with 9 positions matching TRBD1. V was pared by 7 bases and J by 0 bases, with 6 bases of the junction left unmatched. This CDR3 has 16 amino acids. CDR1 is MNHNY and CDR2 is SVGAGI in the germline V gene (reference sequence). CDR3 region: CASTIQGAATNEKLFF. The CDR3 DNA follows: TGTGCCAGCACCATACAGGGGGCGGCAACTAATGAAAAACTGTTTTTT.

This chain joins TRBV18 and TRBJ1-2, with 11 bases lining up with TRBD1. The CDR3 is 13 amino acids. Germline values: CDR1 KGHSH, CDR2 LQKENI. V was pared by 3 bases and J by 10 bases, with 4 bases of the junction left unmatched. The CDR3: CASSPTGQGDYTF. In DNA form, the CDR3 reads TGTGCCAGCTCACCCACGGGACAGGGGGACTACACCTTC.

The DNA of the CDR3 is TGTGCCACCAGCGCAGAGAACACCGGGGAGCTGTTTTTT. It translates to CATSAENTGELFF. The chain employs TRBV24-1 and TRBJ2-2; D gene uncertain. With 7 bases removed from V and 1 base from J, the gap between germline ends came to 6 bases. The CDR3 covers 13 residues. CDR1 KGHDR and CDR2 SFDVKD come from the germline V gene.

The J gene is TRBJ2-7, the V gene TRBV5-1; possible D gene TRBD2, 6 bases. Trimming took off 4 bases at V and 6 bases at J, with 11 bases between the two ends. The CDR3 contains 12 residues. Germline V gene lookup returns CDR1 SGHRS and CDR2 YFSETQ. The CDR3 loop reads CASSTEGGEQYF. The CDR3 coding sequence is TGCGCCAGCAGCACGGAGGGTGGCGAGCAGTACTTC. Together with reference TRBV5-1 and TRBJ2-7, the CDR3 gives the full variable domain: KAGVTQTPRYLIKTRGQQVTLSCSPISGHRSVSWYQQTPGQGLQFLFEYFSETQRNKGNFPGRFSGRQFSNSRSEMNVSTLELGDSALYLCASSTEGGEQYFGPGTRLTVT.

This clone was found once. The V call is TRBV3-1 (or the pseudogene TRBV3-2), the J call TRBJ1-5; no definite D call. CDR3 length: 15 amino acids. Trimming took off 0 bases at V and 4 bases at J, with 10 bases between the two ends. The germline V gene encodes CDR1 LGHDT and CDR2 YNNKEL (reference sequence). This CDR3 is CASSQDHGGNQPQHF. For the CDR3, the DNA is TGTGCCAGCAGCCAAGATCACGGCGGTAATCAGCCCCAGCATTTT.